The 12 T cell receptor beta chains presented below share a single source sample, sequenced in a study of vaccination and CD4 T cells after COVID-19. The treatment is: 10-day PBMC culture with coronavirus spike peptide pools or control peptides (ViraFEST assay). No antigen has been identified for these receptors. With the Oncomine TCR Beta short-read assay, DNA from cultured CD4+ T cells was sequenced. TCRdb passed the PCR reads through MiXCR, listing each CDR3 protein once. The sample gives about 20,000 distinct CDR3 sequences, around 60% of which show up once; about 9.8% is in the top ten. Sequenced here: CD4+ T cells from blood, cultured in vitro, sampled after SARS-CoV-2 vaccination. The source is a human donor who had recovered from COVID-19.

This clonotype was seen only a few times. This sequence joins TRBV7-3 and TRBJ1-2, with 9 bases identical to TRBD1. The CDR3 sequence is 13 residues long. Trimming removed 5 bases from V and 8 bases from J; junction bases left unmatched: 6. Germline V gene data show CDR1 as SGHTA and CDR2 as FQGTGA. CDR3 region: CASSAQQGAGYTF. CDR3 DNA sequence: TGTGCCAGCAGCGCACAACAGGGGGCCGGCTACACCTTC.

The rearrangement joins TRBV7-2 to TRBJ2-5, with D possibly TRBD2 on 7 matching bases. This CDR3 comprises 16 residues. V was clipped by 1 base and J by 1 base, with 13 bases between them. CDR1 is SGHTA and CDR2 is FQGNSA in the germline V gene. CDR3 in amino acids: CASSLGRGPPQETQYF. CDR3 sequence (DNA): TGTGCCAGCAGCTTAGGGCGGGGGCCCCCCCAAGAGACCCAGTACTTC.

J is TRBJ1-5 and V is TRBV12-3 or TRBV12-4; perhaps TRBD1 as D (5 bases). CDR3 length equals 14 residues. V lost 2 bases and J 7 bases, leaving 12 bases between the germline ends. The CDR3 here is CASSLNARVQPQHF. The CDR3 region has the DNA TGTGCCAGCAGTTTAAATGCCAGGGTACAGCCCCAGCATTTT.

The J gene is TRBJ2-1, the V gene TRBV5-6, with 9 positions matching TRBD2. This CDR3 contains 18 residues. Trimming took 0 bases from V and 5 from J; bases not matched to a gene: 12. Germline V gene sequence: CDR1 SGHDT, CDR2 YYEEEE. This CDR3 reads CASSLAPAGGPEDNEQFF. The CDR3 DNA follows: TGTGCCAGCAGCTTGGCCCCCGCGGGAGGGCCCGAGGACAATGAGCAGTTCTTC.

V is TRBV20-1 and J is TRBJ2-3, with TRBD2 matching over 14 bases. CDR1 is DFQATT, CDR2 SNEGSKA, per germline (reference sequence). The CDR3 length is 17 residues. J lost 1 base, V lost 5 bases, and 8 bases had no gene match. The CDR3 protein is CSAAGLAGGKGTDTQYF. The CDR3, as DNA: TGCAGTGCTGCCGGACTAGCGGGAGGAAAGGGCACAGATACGCAGTATTTT.

The chain joins TRBV7-3 to TRBJ2-1, with 14 bases identical to TRBD2. This CDR3 contains 15 residues. The junction had 8 bases not matched to a gene; V was cut back by 4 bases and J by 12 bases. Per the germline V gene, CDR1 is SGHTA and CDR2 is FQGTGA. The CDR3 nucleotides are TGTGCCAGCAGCTCGGCGGGACTAGCGGGAGCGGGGCAGTTCTTC. Its translation is CASSSAGLAGAGQFF.

V is TRBV24-1 and J is TRBJ1-3; no definite D call. This CDR3 is 13 amino acids long. CDR1 KGHDR and CDR2 SFDVKD come from the germline V gene. V lost 11 bases and J 0 bases, leaving 10 bases between the germline ends. CDR3 sequence: CANVVNSGNTIYF. The CDR3 nucleotides read TGTGCCAACGTTGTCAACTCTGGAAACACCATATATTTT.

This clonotype was counted only a few times. The V call is TRBV7-2, the J call TRBJ1-1; D is uncertain. Germline lookup yields CDR1 SGHTA and CDR2 FQGNSA. CDR3 length: 12 amino acids. Trimming cost V 7 bases and J 4 bases, with 10 bases left between them. CDR3 in amino acids: CASTAQATEAFF. CDR3 DNA: TGTGCCAGCACCGCTCAGGCCACTGAAGCTTTCTTT.

This chain connects TRBV6-5 to TRBJ2-5, with D maybe TRBD1 (7 bases). CDR1 is MNHEY, CDR2 SVGAGI, per germline. The V end lost 3 bases, the J end lost 1 base, and 18 bases lay between the germline ends. This CDR3 comprises 17 residues. CDR3 region: CASSYGRTGHFQETQYF. The CDR3 DNA reads as TGTGCCAGCAGTTATGGGAGGACAGGCCATTTCCAAGAGACCCAGTACTTC.

With respect to this clonotype: One junction end disagrees with the germline gene, perhaps due to a read error. The chain combines TRBV7-9 with TRBJ1-6; no definite D call. This CDR3 spans 14 amino acids. In germline, CDR1 is SEHNR, CDR2 FQNEAQ (reference sequence). In DNA form, the CDR3 reads TGTGCCAGCCGCCCAGGCTCCGATAATTCACCCCTCCACTTT. Translating it yields CASRPGSDNSPLHF.

The genes are TRBV5-4 and TRBJ1-2; no clear D gene. Germline V gives CDR1 SGHNT, CDR2 YYREEE (reference sequence). V was pared by 3 bases and J by 2 bases, with 8 bases between. This CDR3 region has 13 residues. This CDR3 reads CASSSLINYGYTF. In nucleotides, the CDR3 is TGTGCCAGCAGCTCGTTAATCAACTATGGCTACACCTTC.

The J gene is TRBJ1-1, the V gene TRBV12-3 or TRBV12-4; D unclear. This CDR3 comprises 12 residues. Between the trimmed V and J ends, which lost 8 bases and 3 bases, there was a span of 10 bases. Here the CDR3 reads CASQSRDTEAFF. CDR3 sequence (DNA): TGTGCCAGCCAATCCCGGGACACTGAAGCTTTCTTT.